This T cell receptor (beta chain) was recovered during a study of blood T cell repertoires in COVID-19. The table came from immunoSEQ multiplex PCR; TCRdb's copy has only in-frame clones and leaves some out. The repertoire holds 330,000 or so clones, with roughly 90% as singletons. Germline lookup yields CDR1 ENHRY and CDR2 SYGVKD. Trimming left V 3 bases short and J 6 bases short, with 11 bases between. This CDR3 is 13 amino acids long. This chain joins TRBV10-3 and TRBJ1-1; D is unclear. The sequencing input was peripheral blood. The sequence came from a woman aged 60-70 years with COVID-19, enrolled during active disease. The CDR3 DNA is TGTGCCATCAGTGAAGCAGGCGTTCCTGAAGCTTTCTTT. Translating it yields CAISEAGVPEAFF.